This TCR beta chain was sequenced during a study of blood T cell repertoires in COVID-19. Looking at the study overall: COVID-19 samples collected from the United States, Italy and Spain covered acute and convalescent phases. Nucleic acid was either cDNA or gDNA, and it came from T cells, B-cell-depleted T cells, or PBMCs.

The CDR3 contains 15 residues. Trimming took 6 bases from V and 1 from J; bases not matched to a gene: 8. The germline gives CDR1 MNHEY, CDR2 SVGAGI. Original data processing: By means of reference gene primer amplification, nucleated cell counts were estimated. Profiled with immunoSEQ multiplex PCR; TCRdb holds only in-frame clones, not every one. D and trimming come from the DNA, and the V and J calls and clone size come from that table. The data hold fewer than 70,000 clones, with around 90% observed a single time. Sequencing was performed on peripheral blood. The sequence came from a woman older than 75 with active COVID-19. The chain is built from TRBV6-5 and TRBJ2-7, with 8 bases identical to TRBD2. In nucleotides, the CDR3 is TGTGCCAGCAGGCCCGGGAGGGCGCTATCCTACGAGCAGTACGTC. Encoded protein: CASRPGRALSYEQYV.